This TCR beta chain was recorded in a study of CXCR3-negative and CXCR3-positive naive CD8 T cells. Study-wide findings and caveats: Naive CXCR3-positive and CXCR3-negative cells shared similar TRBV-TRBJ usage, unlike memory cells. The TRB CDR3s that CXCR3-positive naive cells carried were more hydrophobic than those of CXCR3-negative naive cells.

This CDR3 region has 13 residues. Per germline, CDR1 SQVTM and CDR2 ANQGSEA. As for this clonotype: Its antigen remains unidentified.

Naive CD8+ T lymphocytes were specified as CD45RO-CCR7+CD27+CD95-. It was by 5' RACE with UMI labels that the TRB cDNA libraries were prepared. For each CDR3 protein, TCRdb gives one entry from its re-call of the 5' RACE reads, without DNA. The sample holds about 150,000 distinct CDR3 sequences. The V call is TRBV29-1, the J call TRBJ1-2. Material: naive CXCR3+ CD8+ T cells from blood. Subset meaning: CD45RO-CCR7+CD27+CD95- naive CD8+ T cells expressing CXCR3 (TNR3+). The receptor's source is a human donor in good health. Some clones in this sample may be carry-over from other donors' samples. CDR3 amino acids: CSVWVSSDYGYTF.